This section outlines one TCR beta chain sequence together with its context. Germline-derived CDR1 and CDR2 are LNHDA and SQIVND (reference sequence). The CDR3 sequence is 15 residues long. Between the trimmed V and J ends, which lost 3 bases and 0 bases, there was a span of 11 bases. The entry originates in a study of blood T cell repertoires in COVID-19. The wider study: From the United States, Italy and Spain came samples of acute and convalescent COVID-19. Sources were T cells, B-cell-depleted T cells, or PBMCs; the material itself was cDNA or gDNA.

Original handling: Amplification of reference gene primers provided the estimated nucleated cell counts. Profiled with immunoSEQ multiplex PCR; TCRdb holds only in-frame clones, not every one. The V and J calls and the clone size are those of that table, but D and trimming were determined from the DNA. Of approximately 180,000 clones in the sample, approximately 83% were seen once. This sequence was found in a human donor with active or convalescent COVID-19. The donor label of this sample is uncertain. The chain is built from TRBV19 and TRBJ1-2; D not certain. Sequencing was carried out using peripheral blood. For the CDR3, the DNA is TGTGCCAGTAGTATTGTTGGGCAGACTAACTATGGCTACACCTTC. This translates into CASSIVGQTNYGYTF. Variable domain in full (rest from reference TRBV19 and TRBJ1-2): DGGITQSPKYLFRKEGQNVTLSCEQNLNHDAMYWYRQDPGQGLRLIYYSQIVNDFQKGDIAEGYSVSREKKESFPLTVTSAQKNPTAFYLCASSIVGQTNYGYTFGSGTRLTVV.